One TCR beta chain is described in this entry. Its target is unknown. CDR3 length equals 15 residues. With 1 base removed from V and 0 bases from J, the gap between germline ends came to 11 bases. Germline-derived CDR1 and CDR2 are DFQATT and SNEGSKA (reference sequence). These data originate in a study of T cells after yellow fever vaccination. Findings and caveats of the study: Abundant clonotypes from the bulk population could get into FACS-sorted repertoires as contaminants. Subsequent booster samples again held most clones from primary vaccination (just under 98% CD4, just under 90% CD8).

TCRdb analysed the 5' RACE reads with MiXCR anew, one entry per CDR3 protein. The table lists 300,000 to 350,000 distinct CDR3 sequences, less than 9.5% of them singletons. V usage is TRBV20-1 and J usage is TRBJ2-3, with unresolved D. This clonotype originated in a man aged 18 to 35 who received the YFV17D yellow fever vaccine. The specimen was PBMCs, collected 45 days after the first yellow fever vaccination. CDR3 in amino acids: CSARGSASSTDTQYF. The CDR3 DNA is TGCAGTGCTAGAGGGAGCGCCAGCAGCACAGATACGCAGTATTTT.